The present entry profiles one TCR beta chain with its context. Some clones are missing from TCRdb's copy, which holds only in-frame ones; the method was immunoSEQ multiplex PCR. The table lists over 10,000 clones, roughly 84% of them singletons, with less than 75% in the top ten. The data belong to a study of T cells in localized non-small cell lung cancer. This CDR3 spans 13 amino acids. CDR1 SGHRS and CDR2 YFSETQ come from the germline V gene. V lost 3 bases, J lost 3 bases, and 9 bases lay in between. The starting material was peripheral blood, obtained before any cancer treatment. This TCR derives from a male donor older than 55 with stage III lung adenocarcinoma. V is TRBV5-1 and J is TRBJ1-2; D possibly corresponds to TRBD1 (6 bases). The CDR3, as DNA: TGCGCCAGCAGCTCGGACAGATACTATGGCTACACCTTC. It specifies CASSSDRYYGYTF. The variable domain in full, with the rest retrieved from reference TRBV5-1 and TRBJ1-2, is KAGVTQTPRYLIKTRGQQVTLSCSPISGHRSVSWYQQTPGQGLQFLFEYFSETQRNKGNFPGRFSGRQFSNSRSEMNVSTLELGDSALYLCASSSDRYYGYTFGSGTRLTVV.